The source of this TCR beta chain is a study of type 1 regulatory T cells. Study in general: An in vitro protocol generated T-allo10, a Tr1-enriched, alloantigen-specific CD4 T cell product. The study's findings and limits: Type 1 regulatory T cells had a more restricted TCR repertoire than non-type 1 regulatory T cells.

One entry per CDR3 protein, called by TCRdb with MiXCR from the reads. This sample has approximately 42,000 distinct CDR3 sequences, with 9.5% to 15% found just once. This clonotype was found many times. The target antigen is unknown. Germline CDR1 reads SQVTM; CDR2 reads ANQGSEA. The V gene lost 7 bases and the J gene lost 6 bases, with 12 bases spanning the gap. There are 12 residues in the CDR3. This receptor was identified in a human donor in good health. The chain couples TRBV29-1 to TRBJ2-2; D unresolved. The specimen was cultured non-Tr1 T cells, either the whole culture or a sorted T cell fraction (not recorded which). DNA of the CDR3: TGCAGCGCCGGAGAGGCTGCCGGGGAGCTGTTTTTT. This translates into CSAGEAAGELFF.